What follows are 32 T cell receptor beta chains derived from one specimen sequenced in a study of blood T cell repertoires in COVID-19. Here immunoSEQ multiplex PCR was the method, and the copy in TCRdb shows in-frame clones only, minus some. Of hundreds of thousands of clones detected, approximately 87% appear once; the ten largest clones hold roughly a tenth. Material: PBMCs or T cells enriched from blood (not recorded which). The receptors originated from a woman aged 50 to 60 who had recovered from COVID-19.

CDR3 in amino acids: CASSLGGLLMTNEKLFF. The CDR3 DNA sequence: TGTGCCAGCAGCTTAGGGGGGCTCTTGATGACTAATGAAAAACTGTTTTTT. The chain has TRBV7-9 and TRBJ1-4, with D tentatively TRBD1 (6 bases). The CDR3 consists of 17 residues. Germline assignment: CDR1 SEHNR and CDR2 FQNEAQ (reference sequence). With 1 base removed from V and 2 bases from J, the gap between germline ends came to 14 bases.

Written as DNA, the CDR3 is TGTGCCAGCAGCGAGCACACGGAGAGAGCTTTCTTT. It yields the protein CASSEHTERAFF. V gene TRBV9 combines with J gene TRBJ1-1; D ambiguous. The V gene's germline CDR1 is SGDLS and CDR2 YYNGEE. Trimming pared 3 bases from V and 10 bases from J, leaving 13 bases between. This CDR3 spans 12 amino acids.

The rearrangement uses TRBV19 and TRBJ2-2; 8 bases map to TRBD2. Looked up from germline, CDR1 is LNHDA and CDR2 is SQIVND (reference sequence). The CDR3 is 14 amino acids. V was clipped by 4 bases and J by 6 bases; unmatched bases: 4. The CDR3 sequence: CASSSSGAAGELFF. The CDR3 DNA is TGTGCCAGTAGTAGTAGCGGGGCCGCCGGGGAGCTGTTTTTT.

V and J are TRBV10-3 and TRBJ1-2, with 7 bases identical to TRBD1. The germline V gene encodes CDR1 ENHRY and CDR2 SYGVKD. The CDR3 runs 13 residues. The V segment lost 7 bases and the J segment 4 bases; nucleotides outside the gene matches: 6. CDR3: CAINPGGFYGYTF. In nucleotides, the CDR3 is TGTGCCATCAATCCAGGGGGATTCTATGGCTACACCTTC.

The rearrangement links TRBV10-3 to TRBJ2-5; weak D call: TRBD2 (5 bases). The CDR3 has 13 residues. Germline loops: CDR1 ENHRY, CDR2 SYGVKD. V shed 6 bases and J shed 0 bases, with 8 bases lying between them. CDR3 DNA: TGTGCCATCAGAGCGGTGGACCAAGAGACCCAGTACTTC. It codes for CAIRAVDQETQYF.

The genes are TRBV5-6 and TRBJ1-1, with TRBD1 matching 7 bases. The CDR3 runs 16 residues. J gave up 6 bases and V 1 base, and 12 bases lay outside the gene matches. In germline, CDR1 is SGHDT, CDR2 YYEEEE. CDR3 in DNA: TGTGCCAGCAGCTTGAGTGGCGCAGGGGGTGGGCCTGAAGCTTTCTTT. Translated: CASSLSGAGGGPEAFF.

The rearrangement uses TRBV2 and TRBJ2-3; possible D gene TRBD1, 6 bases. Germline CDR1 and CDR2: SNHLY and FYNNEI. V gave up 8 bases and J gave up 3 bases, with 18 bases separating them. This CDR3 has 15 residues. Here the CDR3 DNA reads TGTGCCAGCCGCCTGGGTGGGGGCGTAACAGATACGCAGTATTTT. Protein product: CASRLGGGVTDTQYF.

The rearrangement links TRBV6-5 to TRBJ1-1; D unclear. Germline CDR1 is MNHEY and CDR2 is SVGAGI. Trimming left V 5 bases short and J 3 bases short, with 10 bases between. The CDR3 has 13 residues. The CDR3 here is CASSKMRDTEAFF. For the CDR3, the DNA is TGTGCCAGCAGTAAAATGAGGGACACTGAAGCTTTCTTT.

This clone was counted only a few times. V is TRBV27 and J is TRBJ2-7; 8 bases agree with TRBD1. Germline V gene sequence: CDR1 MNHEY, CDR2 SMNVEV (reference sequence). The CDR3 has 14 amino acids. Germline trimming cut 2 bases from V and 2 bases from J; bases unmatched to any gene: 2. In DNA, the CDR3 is TGTGCCAGCAGTTTAATGGGACAGGCCTACGAGCAGTACTTC. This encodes CASSLMGQAYEQYF.

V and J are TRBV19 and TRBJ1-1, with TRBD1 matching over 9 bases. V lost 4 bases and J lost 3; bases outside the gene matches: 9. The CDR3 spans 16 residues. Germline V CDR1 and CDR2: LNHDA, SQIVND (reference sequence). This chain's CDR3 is CASSTGGDRADTEAFF. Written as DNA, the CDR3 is TGTGCCAGTAGTACGGGAGGGGACAGGGCGGACACTGAAGCTTTCTTT.

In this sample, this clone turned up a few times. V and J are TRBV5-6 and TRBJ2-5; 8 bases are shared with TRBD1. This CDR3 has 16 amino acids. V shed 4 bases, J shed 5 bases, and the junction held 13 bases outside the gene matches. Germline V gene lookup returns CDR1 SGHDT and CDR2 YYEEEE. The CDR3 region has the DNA TGTGCCAGCAGCACAGGATTACAGGGGGTTGGGGAGACCCAGTACTTC. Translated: CASSTGLQGVGETQYF.

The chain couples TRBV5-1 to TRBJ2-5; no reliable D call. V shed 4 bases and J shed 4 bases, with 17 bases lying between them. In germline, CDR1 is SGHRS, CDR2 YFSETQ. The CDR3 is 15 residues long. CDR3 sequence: CASSPLEPGRETQYF. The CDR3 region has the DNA TGCGCCAGCAGCCCGCTAGAACCGGGTAGAGAGACCCAGTACTTC.

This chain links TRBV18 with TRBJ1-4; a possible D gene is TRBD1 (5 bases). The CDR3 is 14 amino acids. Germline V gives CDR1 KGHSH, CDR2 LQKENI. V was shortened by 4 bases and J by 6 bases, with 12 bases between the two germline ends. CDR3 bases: TGTGCCAGCTCACGCGACAGAGGATATGAAAAACTGTTTTTT. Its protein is CASSRDRGYEKLFF.

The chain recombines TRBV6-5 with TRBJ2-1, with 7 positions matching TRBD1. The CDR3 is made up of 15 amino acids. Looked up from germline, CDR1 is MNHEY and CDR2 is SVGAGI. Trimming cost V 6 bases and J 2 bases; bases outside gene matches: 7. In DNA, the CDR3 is TGTGCCAGCAGACACACAGGGGAGACCTACAATGAGCAGTTCTTC. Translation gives CASRHTGETYNEQFF.

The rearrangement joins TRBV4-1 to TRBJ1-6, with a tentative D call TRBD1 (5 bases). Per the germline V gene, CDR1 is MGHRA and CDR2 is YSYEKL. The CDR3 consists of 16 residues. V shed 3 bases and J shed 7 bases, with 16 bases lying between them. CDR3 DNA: TGCGCCAGCAGCCACCGATCGGACACGCGAAATTCACCCCTCCACTTT. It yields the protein CASSHRSDTRNSPLHF.

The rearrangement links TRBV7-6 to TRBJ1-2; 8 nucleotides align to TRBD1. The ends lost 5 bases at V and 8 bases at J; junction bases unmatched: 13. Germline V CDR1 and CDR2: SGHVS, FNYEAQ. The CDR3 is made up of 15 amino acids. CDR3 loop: CASSPPPGQVGGYTF. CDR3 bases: TGTGCCAGCAGCCCCCCTCCGGGACAGGTGGGAGGCTACACCTTC.

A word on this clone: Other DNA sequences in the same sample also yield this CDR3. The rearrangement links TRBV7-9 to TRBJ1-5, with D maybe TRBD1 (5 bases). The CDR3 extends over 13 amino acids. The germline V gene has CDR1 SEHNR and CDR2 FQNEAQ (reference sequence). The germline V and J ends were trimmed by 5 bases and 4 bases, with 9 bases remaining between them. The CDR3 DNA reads TGTGCCAGCAGCCTCGACAGAAATCAGCCCCAGCATTTT. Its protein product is CASSLDRNQPQHF.

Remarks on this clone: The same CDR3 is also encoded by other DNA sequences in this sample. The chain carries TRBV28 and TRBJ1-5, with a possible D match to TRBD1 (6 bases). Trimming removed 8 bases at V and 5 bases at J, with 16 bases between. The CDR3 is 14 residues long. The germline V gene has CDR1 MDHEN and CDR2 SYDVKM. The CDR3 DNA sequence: TGTGCCAGCTCATTGGGAGGGGGGTATCAGCCCCAGCATTTT. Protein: CASSLGGGYQPQHF.

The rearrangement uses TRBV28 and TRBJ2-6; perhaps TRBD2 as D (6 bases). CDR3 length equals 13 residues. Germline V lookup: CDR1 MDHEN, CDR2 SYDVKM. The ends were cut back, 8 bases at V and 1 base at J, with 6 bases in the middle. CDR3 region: CASAGSGANVLTF. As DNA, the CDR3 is TGTGCCAGCGCGGGGTCTGGGGCCAACGTCCTGACTTTC.

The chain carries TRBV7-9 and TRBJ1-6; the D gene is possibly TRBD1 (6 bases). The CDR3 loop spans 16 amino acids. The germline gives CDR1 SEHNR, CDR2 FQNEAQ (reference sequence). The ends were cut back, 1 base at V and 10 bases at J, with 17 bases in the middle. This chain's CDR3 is CASSLDRGAGPSPLHF. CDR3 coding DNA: TGTGCCAGCAGCTTAGATCGGGGGGCAGGACCGTCACCCCTCCACTTT.

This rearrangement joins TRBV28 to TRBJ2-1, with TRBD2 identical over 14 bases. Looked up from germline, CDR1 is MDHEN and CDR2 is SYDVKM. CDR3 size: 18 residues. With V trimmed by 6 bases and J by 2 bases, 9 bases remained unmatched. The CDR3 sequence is CASSAGLAGGNTYNEQFF. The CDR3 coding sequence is TGTGCCAGCAGCGCAGGACTAGCGGGGGGAAATACCTACAATGAGCAGTTCTTC. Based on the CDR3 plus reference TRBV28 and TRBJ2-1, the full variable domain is DVKVTQSSRYLVKRTGEKVFLECVQDMDHENMFWYRQDPGLGLRLIYFSYDVKMKEKGDIPEGYSVSREKKERFSLILESASTNQTSMYLCASSAGLAGGNTYNEQFFGPGTRLTVL.

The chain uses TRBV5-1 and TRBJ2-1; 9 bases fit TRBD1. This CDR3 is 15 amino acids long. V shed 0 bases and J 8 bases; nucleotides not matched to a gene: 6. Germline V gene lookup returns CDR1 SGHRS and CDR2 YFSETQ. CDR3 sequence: CASSLVGTGSDEQFF. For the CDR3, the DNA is TGCGCCAGCAGCTTGGTTGGGACAGGGTCCGATGAGCAGTTCTTC.

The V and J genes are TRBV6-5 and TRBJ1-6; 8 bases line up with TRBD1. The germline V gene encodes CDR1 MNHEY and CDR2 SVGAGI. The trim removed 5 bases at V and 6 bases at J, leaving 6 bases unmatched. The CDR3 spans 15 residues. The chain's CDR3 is CASSLQGASNSPLHF. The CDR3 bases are TGTGCCAGCAGTCTCCAGGGGGCAAGTAATTCACCCCTCCACTTT.

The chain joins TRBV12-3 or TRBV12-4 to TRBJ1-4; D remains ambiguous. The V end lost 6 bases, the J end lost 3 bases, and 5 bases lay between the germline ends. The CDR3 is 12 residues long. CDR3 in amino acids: CASSPSNEKLFF. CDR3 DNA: TGTGCCAGCAGCCCATCTAATGAAAAACTGTTTTTT.

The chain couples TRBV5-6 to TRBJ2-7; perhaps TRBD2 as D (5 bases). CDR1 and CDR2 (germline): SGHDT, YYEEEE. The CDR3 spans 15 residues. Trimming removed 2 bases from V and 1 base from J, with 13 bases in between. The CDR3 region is CASSFGPGMSYEQYF. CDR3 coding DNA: TGTGCCAGCAGCTTTGGACCCGGGATGTCCTACGAGCAGTACTTC.

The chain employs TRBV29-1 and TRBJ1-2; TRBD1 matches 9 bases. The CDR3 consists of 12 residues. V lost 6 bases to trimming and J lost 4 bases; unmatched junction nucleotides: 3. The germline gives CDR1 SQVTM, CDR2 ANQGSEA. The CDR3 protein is CSVWGQGYGYTF. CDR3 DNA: TGCAGCGTGTGGGGACAGGGCTATGGCTACACCTTC.

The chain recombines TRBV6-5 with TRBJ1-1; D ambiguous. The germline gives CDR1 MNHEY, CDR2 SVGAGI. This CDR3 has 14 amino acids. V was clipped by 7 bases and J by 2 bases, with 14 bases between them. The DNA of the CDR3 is TGTGCCAGCATACTAATCGGCGGAAACACTGAAGCTTTCTTT. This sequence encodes CASILIGGNTEAFF.

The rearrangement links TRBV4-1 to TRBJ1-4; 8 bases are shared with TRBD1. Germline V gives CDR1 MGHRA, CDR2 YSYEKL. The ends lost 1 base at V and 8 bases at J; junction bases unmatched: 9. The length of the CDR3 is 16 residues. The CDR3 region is CASSQGTGFVGEKLFF. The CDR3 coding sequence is TGCGCCAGCAGCCAAGGGACAGGGTTTGTAGGAGAAAAACTGTTTTTT.

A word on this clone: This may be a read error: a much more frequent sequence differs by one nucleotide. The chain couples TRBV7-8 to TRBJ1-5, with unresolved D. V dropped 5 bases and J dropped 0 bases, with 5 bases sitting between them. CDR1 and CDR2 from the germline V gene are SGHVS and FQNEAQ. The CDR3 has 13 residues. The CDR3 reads CASSADSNQPQHF. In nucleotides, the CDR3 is TGTGCCAGCAGCGCGGATAGCAATCAGCCCCAGCATTTT.

CDR3 coding DNA: TGTGCCAGCAGCCAACGACAGGGGTTAGGCTACACCTTC. Its protein is CASSQRQGLGYTF. The chain combines TRBV3-1 (or the pseudogene TRBV3-2) with TRBJ1-2, with TRBD1 matching over 8 bases. This CDR3 contains 13 residues. J lost 8 bases, V lost 2 bases, and 4 bases had no gene match. CDR1 LGHDT and CDR2 YNNKEL come from the germline V gene (reference sequence).

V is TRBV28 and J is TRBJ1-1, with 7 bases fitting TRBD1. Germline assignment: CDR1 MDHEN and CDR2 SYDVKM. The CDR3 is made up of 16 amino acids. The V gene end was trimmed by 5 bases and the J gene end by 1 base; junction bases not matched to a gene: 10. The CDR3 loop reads CASSPSLRTGNTEAFF. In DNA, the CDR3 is TGTGCCAGCAGTCCCTCCCTGAGGACAGGGAACACTGAAGCTTTCTTT.

The CDR3 coding sequence is TGTGCCAGCAGTATGGGACTAGCGGGGATGACGGAGCAGTTCTTC. Protein: CASSMGLAGMTEQFF. The chain is built from TRBV3-1 (or the pseudogene TRBV3-2) and TRBJ2-1, with TRBD2 matching 13 bases. With 6 bases clipped from V and 10 bases from J, the junction kept 9 bases outside the gene matches. There are 15 residues in the CDR3. CDR1 LGHDT and CDR2 YNNKEL come from the germline V gene (reference sequence).